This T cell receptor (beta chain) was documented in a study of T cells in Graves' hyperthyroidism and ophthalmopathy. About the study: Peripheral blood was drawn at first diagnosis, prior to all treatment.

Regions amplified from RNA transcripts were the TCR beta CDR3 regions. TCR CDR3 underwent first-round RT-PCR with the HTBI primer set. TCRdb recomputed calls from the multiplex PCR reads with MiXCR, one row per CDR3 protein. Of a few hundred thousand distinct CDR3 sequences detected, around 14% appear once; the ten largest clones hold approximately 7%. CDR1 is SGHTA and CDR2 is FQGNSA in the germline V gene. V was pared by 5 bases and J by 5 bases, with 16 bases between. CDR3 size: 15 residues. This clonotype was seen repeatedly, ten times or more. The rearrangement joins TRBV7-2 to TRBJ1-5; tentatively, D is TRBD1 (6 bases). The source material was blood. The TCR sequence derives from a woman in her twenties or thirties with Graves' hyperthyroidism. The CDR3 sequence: CASSPMSGADQPQHF. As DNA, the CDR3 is TGTGCCAGCAGCCCGATGTCGGGGGCTGATCAGCCCCAGCATTTT.